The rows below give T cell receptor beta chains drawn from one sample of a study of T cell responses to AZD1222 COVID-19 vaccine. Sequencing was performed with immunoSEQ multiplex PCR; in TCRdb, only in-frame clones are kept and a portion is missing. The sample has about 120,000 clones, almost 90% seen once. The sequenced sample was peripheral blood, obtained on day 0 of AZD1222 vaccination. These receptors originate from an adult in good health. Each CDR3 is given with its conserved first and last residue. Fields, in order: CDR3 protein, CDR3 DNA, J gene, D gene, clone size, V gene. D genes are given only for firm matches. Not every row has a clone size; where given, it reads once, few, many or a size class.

CDR3aa: CASSFGRAGSYNEQFF; CDR3nt: TGCGCCAGCAGCTTTGGGAGGGCGGGGTCCTACAATGAGCAGTTCTTC; j_gene: TRBJ2-1; d_gene: TRBD2; abundance: -; v_gene: TRBV5-1
CDR3aa: CASSPQGALFLNTEAFF; CDR3nt: TGTGCCAGCAGTCCTCAGGGGGCGCTTTTTTTGAACACTGAAGCTTTCTTT; j_gene: TRBJ1-1; d_gene: TRBD1; abundance: -; v_gene: TRBV7-2
CDR3aa: CATSRDRYNSPLHF; CDR3nt: TGTGCCACCAGCAGAGACCGATATAATTCACCCCTCCACTTT; j_gene: TRBJ1-6; d_gene: -; abundance: -; v_gene: TRBV15
CDR3aa: CASSLASGETQYF; CDR3nt: TGTGCCAGCAGCTTAGCGTCTGGGGAGACCCAGTACTTC; j_gene: TRBJ2-5; d_gene: -; abundance: -; v_gene: TRBV7-2
CDR3aa: CASSLGQHETQYF; CDR3nt: TGTGCCAGCAGCTTGGGACAGCATGAGACCCAGTACTTC; j_gene: TRBJ2-5; d_gene: TRBD1; abundance: once; v_gene: TRBV7-3
CDR3aa: CASSTGGSISYEQYF; CDR3nt: TGTGCCAGCAGTACGGGCGGCAGTATTTCCTACGAGCAGTACTTC; j_gene: TRBJ2-7; d_gene: -; abundance: -; v_gene: TRBV5-5
CDR3aa: CASSPGTSGGGRGNEQFF; CDR3nt: TGTGCCAGCAGCCCCGGGACTAGCGGGGGGGGACGTGGGAATGAGCAGTTCTTC; j_gene: TRBJ2-1; d_gene: TRBD2; abundance: -; v_gene: TRBV4-2
CDR3aa: CASSLLSVNTGELFF; CDR3nt: TGCGCCAGCAGCTTGTTGTCCGTTAACACCGGGGAGCTGTTTTTT; j_gene: TRBJ2-2; d_gene: -; abundance: -; v_gene: TRBV5-1
CDR3aa: CASGLVNTAPPAQPQHF; CDR3nt: TGTGCTAGTGGTTTGGTAAATACGGCACCCCCGGCCCAGCCCCAGCATTTT; j_gene: TRBJ1-5; d_gene: -; abundance: -; v_gene: TRBV12-5
CDR3aa: CASEGYTEAFF; CDR3nt: TGTGCCAGCGAGGGGTACACTGAAGCTTTCTTT; j_gene: TRBJ1-1; d_gene: -; abundance: -; v_gene: TRBV6-5
CDR3aa: CASSQDRSYEQYF; CDR3nt: TGTGCCAGCAGCCAAGACCGGTCCTACGAGCAGTACTTC; j_gene: TRBJ2-7; d_gene: -; abundance: -; v_gene: TRBV3-1/TRBV3-2
CDR3aa: CASSINLGGYEQYF; CDR3nt: TGTGCCAGTAGTATCAATCTTGGGGGTTACGAGCAGTACTTC; j_gene: TRBJ2-7; d_gene: -; abundance: -; v_gene: TRBV19
CDR3aa: CASSPGGAELVYGYTF; CDR3nt: TGTGCCAGCAGCCCTGGGGGTGCAGAGCTGGTCTATGGCTACACCTTC; j_gene: TRBJ1-2; d_gene: -; abundance: -; v_gene: TRBV5-4
CDR3aa: CASSHSGAFYGYTF; CDR3nt: TGTGCCAGCAGCCACTCAGGGGCTTTCTATGGCTACACCTTC; j_gene: TRBJ1-2; d_gene: -; abundance: -; v_gene: TRBV7-2
CDR3aa: CASSYSGIRSGNTIYF; CDR3nt: TGTGCCAGCAGTTACTCTGGGATACGCTCTGGAAACACCATATATTTT; j_gene: TRBJ1-3; d_gene: -; abundance: -; v_gene: TRBV6-5
CDR3aa: CASSKASGGRDQPQHF; CDR3nt: TGTGCCAGCAGCAAAGCGAGCGGGGGGCGAGATCAGCCCCAGCATTTT; j_gene: TRBJ1-5; d_gene: -; abundance: -; v_gene: TRBV21-1
CDR3aa: CASSIRGDTQYF; CDR3nt: TGTGCCAGTAGTATCCGGGGAGATACGCAGTATTTT; j_gene: TRBJ2-3; d_gene: -; abundance: -; v_gene: TRBV19
CDR3aa: CASSLSGKDEKLFF; CDR3nt: TGCGCCAGCAGCTTGTCTGGGAAGGATGAAAAACTGTTTTTT; j_gene: TRBJ1-4; d_gene: -; abundance: few; v_gene: TRBV5-1